The rows below give T cell receptor beta chains drawn from one sample of a study of shared clonotypes between healthy human individuals. Some clones are missing from TCRdb's copy, which holds only in-frame ones; the method was immunoSEQ multiplex PCR. The table lists over 2 million clones, roughly 96% of them singletons. Material: naive CD4+ T cells sorted from blood. The receptor set was obtained from a man younger than 35 in good health. The CDR3 runs from the conserved cysteine through the conserved F or W. D genes are given only for firm matches. Clone size is given for some rows only: seen once, a few or many times, or a class if the clone is expanded.

>14|.|TRBD1|TRBV29-1|TRBJ2-1
CSVGAGGQGREQFF
TGCAGCGTTGGGGCAGGGGGCCAAGGTCGGGAGCAGTTCTTC
>14|.|TRBD1|TRBV5-4|TRBJ2-7
CASSPRDRDYEQYF
TGTGCCAGCAGCCCCCGGGACAGGGACTACGAGCAGTACTTC
>17|.|TRBD2|TRBV4-3|TRBJ2-4
CASSQSYSGSGGGIQYF
TGCGCCAGCAGCCAAAGTTATAGCGGGAGTGGGGGGGGCATTCAGTACTTC
>13|.|.|TRBV2|TRBJ2-3
CASSEQGGDTQYF
TGTGCCAGCAGTGAGCAGGGTGGAGATACGCAGTATTTT
>14|.|TRBD2|TRBV6-1|TRBJ2-5
CASSESWGGETQYF
TGTGCCAGCAGTGAATCGTGGGGGGGAGAGACCCAGTACTTC
>11|.|.|TRBV19|TRBJ2-1
CASATDNEQFF
TGTGCCAGCGCCACCGACAATGAGCAGTTCTTC
>13|.|TRBD1|TRBV6-5|TRBJ2-7
CASSYDRGHEQYF
TGTGCCAGCAGTTACGACAGGGGCCACGAGCAGTACTTC
>16|.|TRBD2|TRBV7-2|TRBJ2-2
CASSSRTSWNTGELFF
TGTGCCAGCAGCTCCCGGACTAGCTGGAACACCGGGGAGCTGTTTTTT
>14|.|TRBD1|TRBV7-9|TRBJ1-4
CASSSLTGAEKLFF
TGTGCCAGCAGCTCATTAACAGGGGCTGAAAAACTGTTTTTT
>12|.|.|TRBV7-2|TRBJ1-2
CASTLKGGGYTF
TGTGCCAGCACTTTAAAGGGGGGTGGCTACACCTTC
>15|.|.|TRBV4-1|TRBJ1-5
CASSQEGGGGQPQHF
TGCGCCAGCAGCCAAGAAGGAGGAGGGGGTCAGCCCCAGCATTTT
>14|.|.|TRBV5-6|TRBJ2-7
CASSSLGSSYEQYF
TGTGCCAGCAGCTCTTTGGGGAGTTCCTACGAGCAGTACTTC
>14|.|TRBD1|TRBV5-4|TRBJ1-1
CASSPGQGISEAFF
TGTGCCAGCAGCCCGGGACAGGGGATCTCTGAAGCTTTCTTT
>15|.|.|TRBV25-1|TRBJ2-3
CASSEVGLSTDTQYF
TGTGCCAGCAGTGAAGTGGGACTGAGCACAGATACGCAGTATTTT
>16|.|.|TRBV4-2|TRBJ2-2
CASSPGGGTNTGELFF
TGTGCCAGCAGCCCTGGCGGAGGAACGAACACCGGGGAGCTGTTTTTT
>11|few|.|TRBV10-3|TRBJ1-5
CAISAGEGKHF
TGTGCCATCAGCGCAGGTGAGGGAAAGCATTTT
>14|.|.|TRBV5-6|TRBJ2-5
CASSAYRVGETQYF
TGTGCCAGCAGCGCTTACAGGGTTGGGGAGACCCAGTACTTC
>13|.|.|TRBV28|TRBJ1-2
CASSRTAIYGYTF
TGTGCCAGCAGTAGGACAGCTATTTATGGCTACACCTTC
>14|.|.|TRBV7-9|TRBJ2-2
CASNAGPNLGELFF
TGTGCCAGCAATGCAGGGCCCAACTTGGGGGAGCTGTTTTTT
>13|once|.|TRBV5-1|TRBJ1-2
CASSRRESYGYTF
TGCGCCAGCAGCCGGAGGGAATCGTATGGCTACACCTTC
>14|.|TRBD1|TRBV6-6|TRBJ1-5
CASRAGQSNQPQHF
TGTGCCAGCCGCGCGGGACAGAGCAATCAGCCCCAGCATTTT
>17|.|TRBD2|TRBV5-6|TRBJ2-7
CASSSATSGLSSYEQYF
TGTGCCAGCAGCTCAGCGACTAGCGGGCTTAGCTCCTACGAGCAGTACTTC
>15|.|.|TRBV5-4|TRBJ1-4
CASSLYGATNEKLFF
TGTGCCAGCAGCTTGTATGGGGCAACTAATGAAAAACTGTTTTTT
>14|few|.|TRBV10-2|TRBJ1-5
CASSASRGDQPQHF
TGCGCCAGCAGTGCGAGCAGAGGGGATCAGCCCCAGCATTTT
>15|.|.|TRBV4-1|TRBJ2-7
CASSQAFGGSYEQYF
TGCGCCAGCAGCCAAGCGTTTGGGGGCTCCTACGAGCAGTACTTC
>16|.|TRBD2|TRBV18|TRBJ2-1
CASSLTSGRGLNEQFF
TGTGCCAGCTCATTAACTAGCGGGAGAGGCCTCAATGAGCAGTTCTTC
>13|few|.|TRBV4-3|TRBJ2-7
CASSQDRVYEQYF
TGCGCCAGCAGCCAAGACAGGGTTTACGAGCAGTACTTC
>13|.|.|TRBV5-4|TRBJ2-5
CASSQGHQETQYF
TGTGCCAGCAGCCAGGGACACCAAGAGACCCAGTACTTC
>17|once|TRBD2|TRBV5-6|TRBJ2-7
CASSSSGRALFSYEQYF
TGTGCCAGCAGCTCTAGCGGGAGGGCCCTATTCTCCTACGAGCAGTACTTC
>14|.|TRBD2|TRBV30|TRBJ2-2
CAFTGGRPSGELFF
TGTGCCTTTACGGGCGGGAGGCCGTCCGGGGAGCTGTTTTTT
>16|.|TRBD2|TRBV25-1|TRBJ2-1
CASSESLAGTYNEQFF
TGTGCCAGCAGTGAATCCCTAGCGGGAACCTACAATGAGCAGTTCTTC
>16|.|TRBD1|TRBV6-1|TRBJ1-2
CASSEGPGQGNYGYTF
TGTGCCAGCAGTGAAGGCCCCGGACAGGGAAACTATGGCTACACCTTC
>17|.|.|TRBV28|TRBJ1-5
CASSGLGHSTSNQPQHF
TGTGCCAGCAGTGGCCTGGGACACTCCACCAGCAATCAGCCCCAGCATTTT
>15|.|.|TRBV4-1|TRBJ1-2
CASSQGTDRVYGYTF
TGCGCCAGCAGCCAGGGGACCGACAGAGTCTATGGCTACACCTTC
>12|.|.|TRBV2|TRBJ1-1
CASVKENTEAFF
TGTGCCAGCGTCAAGGAGAACACTGAAGCTTTCTTT
>14|once|TRBD1|TRBV7-9|TRBJ2-5
CASRQTGELETQYF
TGTGCCAGCAGACAGACAGGGGAATTGGAGACCCAGTACTTC
>13|.|.|TRBV6-1|TRBJ1-1
CASHYTVNTEAFF
TGTGCTTCACATTACACCGTGAACACTGAAGCTTTCTTT
>14|.|.|TRBV5-1|TRBJ2-1
CASSFSGSYNEQFF
TGCGCCAGCAGCTTTAGCGGCTCCTACAATGAGCAGTTCTTC
>17|.|TRBD1|TRBV30|TRBJ1-5
CAWSQDRGKDSNQPQHF
TGTGCCTGGAGTCAAGACAGGGGGAAAGATAGCAATCAGCCCCAGCATTTT
>12|.|TRBD1|TRBV6-5|TRBJ2-3
CASSLDRLAQYF
TGTGCCAGCAGTTTGGACAGGCTAGCGCAGTATTTT
>14|.|.|TRBV6-5|TRBJ1-1
CASSWSHLNTEAFF
TGTGCCAGCAGTTGGTCACATCTGAACACTGAAGCTTTCTTT
>14|.|.|TRBV5-1|TRBJ1-4
CASSLKGSNEKLFF
TGCGCCAGCAGCTTGAAAGGGTCGAATGAAAAACTGTTTTTT
>14|.|TRBD1|TRBV7-2|TRBJ2-7
CASSRDRWDYEQYF
TGTGCCAGCAGCCGGGACAGGTGGGACTACGAGCAGTACTTC
>13|.|.|TRBV7-9|TRBJ1-3
CASSPGQGNTIYF
TGTGCCAGCAGCCCAGGACAGGGAAACACCATATATTTT
>15|.|TRBD1|TRBV27|TRBJ1-6
CASRRGQGYNSPLHF
TGTGCCAGCAGAAGGGGACAGGGCTATAATTCGCCCCTCCACTTT
>15|.|.|TRBV6-5|TRBJ1-5
CASSQKQGRGQPQHF
TGTGCCAGCAGCCAAAAACAGGGACGGGGACAGCCCCAGCATTTT
>15|.|.|TRBV27|TRBJ1-1
CASSLSGTKNTEAFF
TGTGCCAGCAGTTTATCCGGGACAAAAAACACTGAAGCTTTCTTT
>15|.|.|TRBV6-4|TRBJ1-6
CASRSQGSDPGPLHF
TGTGCCAGCAGATCGCAGGGGTCAGACCCGGGACCCCTCCACTTT